This entry concerns a single T cell receptor (beta chain). This entry is derived from a study of blood T cell repertoires in COVID-19. Study-wide background: Samples representing acute and convalescent COVID-19 were sourced from the United States, Italy and Spain. Sample material is recorded as cDNA or gDNA derived from T cells, B-cell-depleted T cells, or PBMCs.

In the source study's methods: Reference gene primer amplification in the assay estimated nucleated cell counts. Sequencing was performed with immunoSEQ multiplex PCR; in TCRdb, only in-frame clones are kept and a portion is missing. V, J and clone size derive from that table, while D and trimming were established from the DNA sequence. The repertoire holds approximately 170,000 clones, with more than 70% as singletons. V was pared by 2 bases and J by 11 bases, with 9 bases of the junction left unmatched. Germline CDR1 MDHEN, CDR2 SYDVKM. This CDR3 has 14 amino acids. The origin of this receptor is a middle-aged man who had recovered from COVID-19. The rearrangement links TRBV28 to TRBJ2-3; 8 bases agree with TRBD2. Material for sequencing was peripheral blood. The CDR3 DNA reads as TGTGCCAGCAGTTTAATCCCCGGGAGCGGGGGGCAGTATTTT. Its protein is CASSLIPGSGGQYF.